A single sample gave rise to the 25 T cell receptor beta chains below, sequenced in a study of blood T cells in healthy people across ages. Using a J-beta primer mix together with a sample-barcoded 5' primer, a second PCR was run for roughly 6 to 12 cycles. Each CDR3 protein gets one entry after TCRdb re-called the 5' RACE reads with MiXCR. The sample yields 1.5 million to 2 million distinct CDR3 sequences, around half seen once. The sequenced sample consisted of blood. These receptors all stem from a woman aged 40 to 50 in good health.

The CDR3 reads CASSPRLAGTSYNEQFF. The DNA for the CDR3 is TGTGCCAGCAGCCCGCGACTAGCGGGGACCTCCTACAATGAGCAGTTCTTC. The genes are TRBV7-9 and TRBJ2-1, with 11 bases identical to TRBD2. V dropped 5 bases and J dropped 0; count of bases not matched to a gene: 6. CDR1 SEHNR and CDR2 FQNEAQ come from the germline V gene (reference sequence). The CDR3 has 17 amino acids.

The chain is built from TRBV4-2 and TRBJ2-1; 10 bases line up with TRBD2. The trim removed 4 bases at V and 8 bases at J, leaving 11 bases unmatched. Germline V gene lookup returns CDR1 LGHNA and CDR2 YNFKEQ. The CDR3 has 16 amino acids. CDR3 in amino acids: CASSRVAGGVGDEQFF. CDR3 DNA sequence: TGTGCCAGCAGCCGGGTAGCGGGGGGCGTGGGGGATGAGCAGTTCTTC.

The J gene is TRBJ1-4, the V gene TRBV6-2 or TRBV6-3; D might be TRBD1 (5 bases). The V and J ends lost 7 bases and 8 bases respectively, with 20 bases between them. The CDR3 totals 15 residues. Looked up from germline, CDR1 is MNHEY and CDR2 is SVGEGT. The CDR3 protein is CASTLRGQGREKLFF. CDR3 DNA sequence: TGTGCCAGCACCCTACGTGGGCAGGGCCGGGAAAAACTGTTTTTT.

The chain is built from TRBV15 and TRBJ2-7, with 9 positions matching TRBD1. This CDR3 region has 15 residues. CDR1 is LNHNV, CDR2 YYDKDF, per germline (reference sequence). V lost 2 bases and J lost 6; bases outside the gene matches: 8. CDR3 sequence: CATSRNPGTGSEQYF. The CDR3 coding sequence is TGTGCCACCAGCAGAAACCCCGGGACAGGGAGCGAGCAGTACTTC.

The rearrangement links TRBV20-1 to TRBJ2-3; 11 positions agree with TRBD2. The CDR3 is made up of 16 amino acids. Germline CDR1 is DFQATT and CDR2 is SNEGSKA (reference sequence). Trimming cost V 1 base and J 2 bases; bases outside gene matches: 5. CDR3 in DNA: TGCAGTGCTAGAGCCGGACTAGCGGGTTACACAGATACGCAGTATTTT. Its translation is CSARAGLAGYTDTQYF.

The chain carries TRBV7-2 and TRBJ1-2, with TRBD1 identical over 9 bases. CDR3 length: 16 residues. The V segment lost 5 bases and the J segment 7 bases; nucleotides outside the gene matches: 14. Per germline, CDR1 SGHTA and CDR2 FQGNSA. The DNA for the CDR3 is TGTGCCAGCAGCCCGCCTAAGGACAGGGGTACGGGTGGCTACACCTTC. It yields the protein CASSPPKDRGTGGYTF.

The V gene is TRBV2, the J gene TRBJ2-4; D might be TRBD1 or TRBD2, each matching 6 bases. The CDR3 totals 16 residues. Germline lookup yields CDR1 SNHLY and CDR2 FYNNEI. Trimming removed 6 bases from V and 0 bases from J, with 15 bases in between. The CDR3 DNA follows: TGTGCCAGCAGCGCAGAGGGGGACTTAGCCAAAAACATTCAGTACTTC. Amino acids: CASSAEGDLAKNIQYF.

This clonotype was counted a few times. The genes are TRBV5-1 and TRBJ2-5; D unclear. V was cut by 0 bases and J by 4 bases, with 13 bases left in between. Germline V lookup: CDR1 SGHRS, CDR2 YFSETQ. CDR3 size: 15 residues. This CDR3 is CASSLGGTIRETQYF. In DNA form, the CDR3 reads TGCGCCAGCAGCTTGGGTGGCACTATTCGAGAGACCCAGTACTTC. The full variable domain, completed using reference TRBV5-1 and TRBJ2-5, is KAGVTQTPRYLIKTRGQQVTLSCSPISGHRSVSWYQQTPGQGLQFLFEYFSETQRNKGNFPGRFSGRQFSNSRSEMNVSTLELGDSALYLCASSLGGTIRETQYFGPGTRLLVL.

This chain links TRBV11-2 with TRBJ2-1; 9 positions agree with TRBD1. Germline V gene lookup returns CDR1 SGHAT and CDR2 FQNNGV. The CDR3 contains 15 residues. V shed 5 bases and J 9 bases; nucleotides not matched to a gene: 11. CDR3 protein: CASSAGTGWEGEQFF. The DNA for the CDR3 is TGTGCCAGCAGCGCCGGGACAGGGTGGGAGGGTGAGCAGTTCTTC. The variable domain in full, with the rest retrieved from reference TRBV11-2 and TRBJ2-1, is EAGVAQSPRYKIIEKRQSVAFWCNPISGHATLYWYQQILGQGPKLLIQFQNNGVVDDSQLPKDRFSAERLKGVDSTLKIQPAKLEDSAVYLCASSAGTGWEGEQFFGPGTRLTVL.

This sequence joins TRBV14 and TRBJ2-1; D may be TRBD2 (6 bases). The CDR3 extends over 17 amino acids. Trimming shortened V by 1 base and J by 0 bases, and 13 bases separated the two germline ends. Germline V lookup: CDR1 SGHDN, CDR2 FVKESK. CDR3 in DNA: TGTGCCAGCAGCCAAGTGTGGGGCGGGGACTCCTACAATGAGCAGTTCTTC. Encoded protein: CASSQVWGGDSYNEQFF.

The chain combines TRBV7-2 with TRBJ2-7; D ambiguous. The J call may be in error: the DNA end matches TRBJ2-4 better. The CDR3 extends over 15 amino acids. Germline CDR1 and CDR2: SGHTA and FQGNSA. This CDR3 is CASSLDAEPKNIQYF. DNA for the CDR3: TGTGCCAGCAGCTTAGACGCAGAGCCCAAAAACATTCAGTACTTC.

This clonotype was counted between two and nine times. This rearrangement joins TRBV29-1 to TRBJ2-7, with D unresolved. Trimming stripped 2 bases from V and 3 bases from J, with 14 bases between. CDR3 length: 14 amino acids. The germline V gene encodes CDR1 SQVTM and CDR2 ANQGSEA. CDR3 sequence reads: CSVETAQLGYEQYF. The CDR3 bases are TGCAGCGTTGAAACGGCCCAATTGGGCTACGAGCAGTACTTC.

This clonotype was counted once. The genes are TRBV7-8 and TRBJ2-6; D is unclear. The CDR3 extends over 16 amino acids. Trimming took off 0 bases at V and 2 bases at J, with 8 bases between the two ends. The germline V gene has CDR1 SGHVS and CDR2 FQNEAQ. CDR3: CASSLARVTGANVLTF. CDR3 DNA: TGTGCCAGCAGCTTAGCAAGGGTAACTGGGGCCAACGTCCTGACTTTC. The full variable domain, with the rest looked up from reference TRBV7-8 and TRBJ2-6, is GAGVSQSPRYKVAKRGQDVALRCDPISGHVSLFWYQQALGQGPEFLTYFQNEAQLDKSGLPSDRFFAERPEGSVSTLKIQRTQQEDSAVYLCASSLARVTGANVLTFGAGSRLTVL.

The J gene is TRBJ2-3, the V gene TRBV5-6, with D possibly being TRBD2 (5 bases). Germline V gene lookup returns CDR1 SGHDT and CDR2 YYEEEE. The CDR3 has 15 residues. V lost 8 bases to trimming and J lost 9 bases, with 25 bases between them. Here the CDR3 DNA reads TGTGCCAGTAGTGAGGGCCAGATGGTCTTAGCGACGCAGTATTTT. It is translated as CASSEGQMVLATQYF.

CDR3 in amino acids: CASSQVASGGAVCNEQFF. CDR3 in DNA: TGCGCCAGCAGCCAAGTAGCTAGCGGGGGGGCGGTTTGCAATGAGCAGTTCTTC. This sequence joins TRBV4-3 and TRBJ2-1; TRBD2 matches at 12 bases. V was pared by 1 base and J by 6 bases, with 10 bases of the junction left unmatched. Germline V CDR1 and CDR2: LGHNA, YSLEER. The CDR3 is made up of 18 amino acids.

The chain uses TRBV6-1 and TRBJ2-1, with 7 bases identical to TRBD1. Germline-derived CDR1 and CDR2 are MNHNS and SASEGT. The junction had 15 bases not matched to a gene; V was cut back by 6 bases and J by 4 bases. The CDR3 covers 17 residues. The CDR3 nucleotides read TGTGCCAGCAGACCGAGCCTACAGGGGCCGCCTTACAATGAGCAGTTCTTC. Protein: CASRPSLQGPPYNEQFF.

The chain carries TRBV20-1 and TRBJ2-5, with D perhaps matching TRBD1 or TRBD2 (7 bases each). CDR1 DFQATT and CDR2 SNEGSKA come from the germline V gene (reference sequence). V lost 2 bases and J 3 bases, leaving 13 bases between the germline ends. CDR3 length: 14 residues. The CDR3 coding sequence is TGCAGTGCTAGATTACCAGGGGGGGAAGAGACCCAGTACTTC. This codes for CSARLPGGEETQYF.

The chain employs TRBV18 and TRBJ1-2; 8 bases are shared with TRBD1. Per germline, CDR1 KGHSH and CDR2 LQKENI. There are 15 residues in the CDR3. Germline trimming cut 6 bases from V and 4 bases from J; bases unmatched to any gene: 10. CDR3 residues: CASSPFGQGSYGYTF. CDR3 bases: TGTGCCAGCTCGCCATTCGGACAGGGCAGCTATGGCTACACCTTC. The full variable domain, rest sourced from reference TRBV18 and TRBJ1-2, is NAGVMQNPRHLVRRRGQEARLRCSPMKGHSHVYWYRQLPEEGLKFMVYLQKENIIDESGMPKERFSAEFPKEGPSILRIQQVVRGDSAAYFCASSPFGQGSYGYTFGSGTRLTVV.

The gene calls are TRBV4-3 and TRBJ2-1, with 7 bases lining up with TRBD2. The trim removed 0 bases at V and 1 base at J, leaving 12 bases unmatched. The CDR3 covers 19 residues. Germline V gene data show CDR1 as LGHNA and CDR2 as YSLEER. The CDR3 bases are TGCGCCAGCAGCCAAGATCTAGTCTTGGGGGGGATATCCTACAATGAGCAGTTCTTC. Translated, it gives CASSQDLVLGGISYNEQFF.

This clonotype occurred a few times. V and J are TRBV20-1 and TRBJ2-3; TRBD2 aligns across 12 bases. V trimming: 1 base; J trimming: 2 bases; junction bases outside the gene matches: 7. Germline V CDR1 and CDR2: DFQATT, SNEGSKA (reference sequence). This CDR3 is built from 17 residues. The CDR3 spells CSARGLLAGGFTDTQYF. CDR3 in DNA: TGCAGTGCTAGAGGCCTACTAGCGGGGGGTTTCACAGATACGCAGTATTTT.

This clonotype was counted a few times. The genes are TRBV4-2 and TRBJ1-2; TRBD1 aligns across 7 bases. The CDR3 consists of 14 residues. The germline V gene has CDR1 LGHNA and CDR2 YNFKEQ. With 4 bases clipped from V and 5 bases from J, the junction kept 7 bases outside the gene matches. CDR3 region: CASSPRGAGYGYTF. CDR3 nucleotide sequence: TGTGCCAGCAGCCCCAGGGGGGCCGGATATGGCTACACCTTC.

The chain couples TRBV10-2 to TRBJ1-5; no firm D call. The V gene's germline CDR1 is WSHSY and CDR2 SAAADI. The CDR3 has 13 amino acids. Trimming took off 0 bases at V and 8 bases at J, with 8 bases between the two ends. CDR3 in amino acids: CASSESGLKPQHF. The CDR3 coding sequence is TGCGCCAGCAGTGAGTCGGGATTAAAGCCCCAGCATTTT.

The chain carries TRBV28 and TRBJ2-7, with D uncertain. From germline, CDR1 is MDHEN and CDR2 SYDVKM. This CDR3 spans 14 amino acids. The V gene lost 3 bases and the J gene lost 2 bases, with 11 bases spanning the gap. CDR3 bases: TGTGCCAGCAGTTTTTCTCTTCCCCCCTACGAGCAGTACTTC. Translated: CASSFSLPPYEQYF. Full variable domain (missing parts from reference TRBV28 and TRBJ2-7): DVKVTQSSRYLVKRTGEKVFLECVQDMDHENMFWYRQDPGLGLRLIYFSYDVKMKEKGDIPEGYSVSREKKERFSLILESASTNQTSMYLCASSFSLPPYEQYFGPGTRLTVT.

This clonotype was seen once. This chain's CDR3 is CASSKFGEKLFF. The CDR3, as DNA: TGTGCCAGCAGCAAGTTCGGTGAAAAACTGTTTTTT. The chain combines TRBV13 with TRBJ1-4; D unclear. The germline gives CDR1 PRHDT, CDR2 FYEKMQ (reference sequence). CDR3 size: 12 residues. Deletions cut 5 bases from V and 7 bases from J, with 8 bases between.

The rearrangement links TRBV7-2 to TRBJ1-2; 9 nucleotides line up with TRBD1. J gave up 7 bases and V 0 bases, and 6 bases lay outside the gene matches. Germline V gene data show CDR1 as SGHTA and CDR2 as FQGNSA. This CDR3 spans 15 amino acids. CDR3 residues: CASSLAPGQGAGYTF. CDR3 nucleotide sequence: TGTGCCAGCAGCTTAGCCCCGGGACAGGGTGCTGGCTACACCTTC.